Sequencing of this T cell receptor (beta chain) was carried out in a study of response to subunit inactivated influenza vaccine. Study conclusions and caveats: A suggestion made by the authors is that each seasonal influenza vaccination recruits few new T cells.

This CDR3 comprises 15 residues. The germline CDR1 and CDR2 sequences are SGHTA and FQGNSA. Trimming pared 6 bases from V and 0 bases from J, leaving 12 bases between. TCRdb used MiXCR to reprocess the RT-PCR reads, holding one entry per CDR3 protein. The sample lists approximately 500,000 distinct CDR3 sequences, under 15% seen once, with over 10% in the top ten. This clonotype occurred once. Its target is unknown. The chain carries TRBV7-2 and TRBJ2-1, with D tentatively TRBD2 (5 bases). The source was PBMCs from blood, collected about 6 weeks after vaccination. The receptor's source is a man aged 50 or older who received an inactivated influenza vaccine. CDR3 coding DNA: TGTGCCAGCAGAGAGGTAGGAGGCTCCTACAATGAGCAGTTCTTC. Encoded protein: CASREVGGSYNEQFF.